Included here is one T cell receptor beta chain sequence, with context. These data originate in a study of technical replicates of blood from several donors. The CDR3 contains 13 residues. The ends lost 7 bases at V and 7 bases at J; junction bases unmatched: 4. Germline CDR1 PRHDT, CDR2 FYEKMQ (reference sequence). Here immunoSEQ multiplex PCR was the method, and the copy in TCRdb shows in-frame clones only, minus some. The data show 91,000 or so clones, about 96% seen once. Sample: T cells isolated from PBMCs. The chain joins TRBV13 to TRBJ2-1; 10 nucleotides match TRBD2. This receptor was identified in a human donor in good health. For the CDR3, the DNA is TGTGCCAGCAAGGGACTAGCGTTTAATGAGCAGTTCTTC. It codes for CASKGLAFNEQFF.